This TCR beta chain was retrieved from a study of T-cell memory formation after mild COVID-19. As for the study in general: Largely, the TCR clusters proved donor specific. General observations from the study: Detection of some responders pre-infection suggested pre-existing cross-reactive memory T cells participated.

The CDR3 runs to 13 residues. Germline values: CDR1 MNHEY, CDR2 SMNVEV (reference sequence). This clonotype was counted only a few times. Its target is unknown. One end of the junction is discordant with germline, which a read error may explain. Constant-segment primers were used for 5'RACE, and the resulting TCR alpha and TCR beta cDNA libraries carried sample barcodes and UMIs. In TCRdb, the 5' RACE reads were re-called with MiXCR into one record per CDR3 protein. The sample records hundreds of thousands of distinct CDR3 sequences, roughly 18% being singletons. The V call is TRBV27, the J call TRBJ2-7; D unresolved. The TCR was taken from a man aged 18 to 35 who had mild COVID-19 (a few samples of this study predate the infection). Cell type and time point are not known. The sample consisted of PBMCs or a T cell subset sorted from them (not recorded which). CDR3 amino acids: CATSLRPSYEQYF. For the CDR3, the DNA is TGTGCCACCAGTTTACGACCCTCCTACGAGCAGTACTTC.